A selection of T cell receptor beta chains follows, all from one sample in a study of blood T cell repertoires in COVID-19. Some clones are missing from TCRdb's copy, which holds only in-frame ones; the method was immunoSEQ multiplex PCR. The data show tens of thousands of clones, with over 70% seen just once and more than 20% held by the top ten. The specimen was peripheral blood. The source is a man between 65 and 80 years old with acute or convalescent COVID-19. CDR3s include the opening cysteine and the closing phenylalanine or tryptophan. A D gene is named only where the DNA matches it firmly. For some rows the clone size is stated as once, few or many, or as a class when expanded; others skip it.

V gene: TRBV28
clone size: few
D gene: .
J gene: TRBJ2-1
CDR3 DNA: TGTGCCAGCAGTTTATTTGGCAGGGGCTACAATGAGCAGTTCTTC
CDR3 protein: CASSLFGRGYNEQFF

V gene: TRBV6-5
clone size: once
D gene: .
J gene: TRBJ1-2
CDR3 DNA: TGTGCCAGCAGTTATCGGGGGGCGACCTATGGCTACACCTTC
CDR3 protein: CASSYRGATYGYTF

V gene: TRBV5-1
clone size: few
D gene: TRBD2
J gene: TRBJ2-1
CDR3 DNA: TGCGCCAGCAGCTTGGGCTCTAGCGGCCCGAACCATGAGCAGTTCTTC
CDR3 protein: CASSLGSSGPNHEQFF

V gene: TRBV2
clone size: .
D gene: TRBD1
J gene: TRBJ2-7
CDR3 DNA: TGTGCCAGCAGTGAATGGGACAGGGCCGAGCAGTACTTC
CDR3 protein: CASSEWDRAEQYF

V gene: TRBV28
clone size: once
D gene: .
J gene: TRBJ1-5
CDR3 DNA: TGTGCCAGCAGTCAAACAGGGTTATGGAAACAGCCCCAGCATTTT
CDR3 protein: CASSQTGLWKQPQHF

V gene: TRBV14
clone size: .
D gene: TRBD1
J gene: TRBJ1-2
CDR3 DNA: TGTGCCAGCAGCCAAGCGCGAGGGGCAGGGGGCCTATTTCATGGCTACACCTTC
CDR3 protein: CASSQARGAGGLFHGYTF

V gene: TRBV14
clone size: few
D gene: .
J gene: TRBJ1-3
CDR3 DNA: TGTGCCAGCAGCCAAGATTTGGGCACACCAATCTCTGGAAACACCATATATTTT
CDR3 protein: CASSQDLGTPISGNTIYF

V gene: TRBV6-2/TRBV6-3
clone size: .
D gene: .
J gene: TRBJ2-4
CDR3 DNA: TGTGCCAGCAGTCCCCTCCAGGCCGCCAAAAACATTCAGTACTTC
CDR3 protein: CASSPLQAAKNIQYF

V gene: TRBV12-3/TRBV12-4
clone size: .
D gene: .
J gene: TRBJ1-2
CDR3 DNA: TGTGCCAGCAGGGTCCTGGCGGGCTATGGCTACACCTTC
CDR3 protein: CASRVLAGYGYTF

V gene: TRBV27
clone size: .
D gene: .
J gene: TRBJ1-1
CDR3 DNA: TGTGCCAGCAGTACGACCGGGACATGGGCTGAAGCTTTCTTT
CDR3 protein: CASSTTGTWAEAFF

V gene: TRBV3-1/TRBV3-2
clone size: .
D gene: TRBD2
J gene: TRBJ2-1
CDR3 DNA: TGTGCCAGCAGCCAACCCCGGGCTAGCGGGAAAGAGGATGAGCAGTTCTTC
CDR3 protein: CASSQPRASGKEDEQFF

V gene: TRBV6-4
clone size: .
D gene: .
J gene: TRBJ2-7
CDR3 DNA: TGTGCCAGCAGTGATTCGTTGGGGCGTCATCTAGCCTACGAGCAGTACTTC
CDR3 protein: CASSDSLGRHLAYEQYF

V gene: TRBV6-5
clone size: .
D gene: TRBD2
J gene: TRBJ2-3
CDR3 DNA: TGTGCCAGCAGCAGACTAGCGAGAAGCACAGATACGCAGTATTTT
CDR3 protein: CASSRLARSTDTQYF

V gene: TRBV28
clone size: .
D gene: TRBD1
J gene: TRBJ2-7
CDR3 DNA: TGTGCCAGCAGTATAGGGGGACAGGGGACAGCGGTGGAGCAGTACTTC
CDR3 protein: CASSIGGQGTAVEQYF

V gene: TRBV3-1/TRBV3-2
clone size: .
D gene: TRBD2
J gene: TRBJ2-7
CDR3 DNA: TGTGCCAGCAGCCTCGCGGGAGGGAACTACGAGCAGTACTTC
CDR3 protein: CASSLAGGNYEQYF

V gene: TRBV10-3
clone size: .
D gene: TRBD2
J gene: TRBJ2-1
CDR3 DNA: TGTGCCACCACTAGCGGGGGATACAATGAGCAGTTCTTC
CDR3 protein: CATTSGGYNEQFF

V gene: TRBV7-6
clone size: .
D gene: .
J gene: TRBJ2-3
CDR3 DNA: TGTGCCAGCAGCCAGGGGGCAGGGGGAAGCGGGAAGGCAGATACGCAGTATTTT
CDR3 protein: CASSQGAGGSGKADTQYF

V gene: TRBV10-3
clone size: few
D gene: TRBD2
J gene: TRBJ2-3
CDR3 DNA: TGTGCCATCAGGTCCGGGACTAACACAGATACGCAGTATTTT
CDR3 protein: CAIRSGTNTDTQYF

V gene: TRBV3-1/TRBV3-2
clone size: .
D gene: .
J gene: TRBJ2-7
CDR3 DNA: TGTGCCAGCAGCCGGAAGGGGACCTACGAGCAGTACTTC
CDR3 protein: CASSRKGTYEQYF

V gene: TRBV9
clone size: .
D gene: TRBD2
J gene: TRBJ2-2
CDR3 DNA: TGTGCCAGCAGCGACCGACAGGGACTAGCCCTGCGCACCGGGGAGCTGTTTTTT
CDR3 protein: CASSDRQGLALRTGELFF

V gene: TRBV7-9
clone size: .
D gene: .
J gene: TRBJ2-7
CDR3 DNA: TGTGCCAGCAGCTTGCCCTTCGCGGGTGGGGAGCAGTACTTC
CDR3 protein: CASSLPFAGGEQYF

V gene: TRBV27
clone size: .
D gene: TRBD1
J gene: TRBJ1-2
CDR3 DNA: TGTGCCAGCAGTCCAACCCGACAGGGGAGGGATGGCTACACCTTC
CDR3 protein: CASSPTRQGRDGYTF

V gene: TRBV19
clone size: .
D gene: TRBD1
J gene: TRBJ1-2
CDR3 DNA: TGTGCCAGTAGTATTCCGGGACAGCCGGTCAACTATGGCTACACCTTC
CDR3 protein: CASSIPGQPVNYGYTF

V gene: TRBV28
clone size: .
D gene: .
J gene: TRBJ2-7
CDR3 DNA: TGTGCCAGCAGTCCAAATCAACAGGTTTTCGTGCAGTACTTC
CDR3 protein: CASSPNQQVFVQYF

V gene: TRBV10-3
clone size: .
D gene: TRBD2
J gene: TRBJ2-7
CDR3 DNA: TGTGCCATCAGTGGACTAGCGGGACAAGACGAGCAGTACTTC
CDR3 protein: CAISGLAGQDEQYF

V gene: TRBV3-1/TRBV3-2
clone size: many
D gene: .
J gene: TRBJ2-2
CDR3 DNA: TGTGCCAGCAGTCCCTTACCGGGTAGCGGACCGAACACCGGGGAGCTGTTTTTT
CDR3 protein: CASSPLPGSGPNTGELFF

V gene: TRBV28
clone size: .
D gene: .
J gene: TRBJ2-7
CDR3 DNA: TGTGCCAGCAGCCGAGGACACATCAGGGCCTACGAGCAGTACTTC
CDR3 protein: CASSRGHIRAYEQYF

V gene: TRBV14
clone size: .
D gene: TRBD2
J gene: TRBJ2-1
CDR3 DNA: TGTGCCAGCAGCCAATCGCCGGGACTAGCGCCGAGCGAGGAGCAGTTCTTC
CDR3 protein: CASSQSPGLAPSEEQFF

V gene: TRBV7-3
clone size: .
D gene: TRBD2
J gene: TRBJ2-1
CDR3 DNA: TGTGCCAGCAGCTTACTAGCGGGAGGGGAATATGAGCAGTTCTTC
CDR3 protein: CASSLLAGGEYEQFF

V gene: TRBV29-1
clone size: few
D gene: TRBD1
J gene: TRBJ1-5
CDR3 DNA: TGCAGCGTTGCGGGACAGTACATTTTCTCCGATCAGCCCCAGCATTTT
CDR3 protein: CSVAGQYIFSDQPQHF

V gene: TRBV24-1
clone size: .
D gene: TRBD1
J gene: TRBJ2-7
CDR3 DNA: TGTGCCACCAGTGATCCTGGACAGGGTACCCACGAGCAGTACTTC
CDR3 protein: CATSDPGQGTHEQYF

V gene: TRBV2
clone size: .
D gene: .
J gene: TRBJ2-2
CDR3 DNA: TGTGCCAGCAGTGGTTTTCGGACAGTCAACAATGCCGGGGAGCTGTTTTTT
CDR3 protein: CASSGFRTVNNAGELFF

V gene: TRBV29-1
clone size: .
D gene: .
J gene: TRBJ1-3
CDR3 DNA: TGCAGCGTTGGGGACATTTCTGGAAACACCATATATTTT
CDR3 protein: CSVGDISGNTIYF

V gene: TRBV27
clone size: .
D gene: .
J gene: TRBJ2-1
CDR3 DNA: TGTGCCAGCACCCCCACGGGAGCGACAACACTTGGAGATGAGCAGTTCTTC
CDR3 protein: CASTPTGATTLGDEQFF

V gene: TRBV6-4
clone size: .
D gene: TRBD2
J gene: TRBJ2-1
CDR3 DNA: TGTGCCAGCAGTGACGATATTATCCCCTCGGCTAGCGGGAGAAGCAATGAGCAGTTCTTC
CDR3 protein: CASSDDIIPSASGRSNEQFF

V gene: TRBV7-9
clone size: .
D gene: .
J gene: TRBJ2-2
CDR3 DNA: TGTGCCAGCAGCTTAGAACCCTTCAGCGGGGAGCTGTTTTTT
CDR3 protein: CASSLEPFSGELFF

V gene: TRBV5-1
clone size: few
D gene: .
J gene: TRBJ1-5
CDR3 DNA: TGCGCCAGCAGCTTGGATTGGGGCCAGCCCCAGCATTTT
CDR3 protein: CASSLDWGQPQHF

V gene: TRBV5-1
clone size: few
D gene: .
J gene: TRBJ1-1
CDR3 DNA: TGCGCCAGCAGCTTGGAGACTCCGACGGCGGAAGCTTTCTTT
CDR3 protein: CASSLETPTAEAFF

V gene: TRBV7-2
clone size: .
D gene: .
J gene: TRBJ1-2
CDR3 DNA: TGTGCCAGCAGCTTAGGAGTACAGGCCTTCTATGGCTACACCTTC
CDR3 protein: CASSLGVQAFYGYTF

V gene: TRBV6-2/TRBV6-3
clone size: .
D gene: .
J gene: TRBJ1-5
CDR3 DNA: TGTGCCAGCAGTTACCCCAGAAACAATCAGCCCCAGCATTTT
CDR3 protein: CASSYPRNNQPQHF

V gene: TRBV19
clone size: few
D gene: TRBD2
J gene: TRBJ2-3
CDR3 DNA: TGTGCCAGTAGTCCCCTCCCAGCGGGAGGCACAGATACGCAGTATTTT
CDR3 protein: CASSPLPAGGTDTQYF

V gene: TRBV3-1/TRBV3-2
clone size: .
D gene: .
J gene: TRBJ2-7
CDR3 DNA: TGTGCCAGCAGCCAACCGGGACTTAACTACGAGCAGTACTTC
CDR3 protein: CASSQPGLNYEQYF

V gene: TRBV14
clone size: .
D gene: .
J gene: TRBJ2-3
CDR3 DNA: TGTGCCAGCAGCACCCAGGGGACAGATACGCAGTATTTT
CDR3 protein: CASSTQGTDTQYF

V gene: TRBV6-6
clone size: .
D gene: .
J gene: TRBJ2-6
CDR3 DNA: TGTGCCAGCAGTTACGGCCAGGGATCAGGGGCCAACGTCCTGACTTTC
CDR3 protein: CASSYGQGSGANVLTF

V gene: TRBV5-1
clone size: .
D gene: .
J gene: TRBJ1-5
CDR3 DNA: TGCGCCAGCAGCTTGGGGCAGAATAGCAATCAGCCCCAGCATTTT
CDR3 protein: CASSLGQNSNQPQHF

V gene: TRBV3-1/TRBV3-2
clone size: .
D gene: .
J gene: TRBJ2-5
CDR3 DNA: TGTGCCAGCAGCCAAGGGCGGAGGTCAGAGACCCAGTACTTC
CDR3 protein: CASSQGRRSETQYF

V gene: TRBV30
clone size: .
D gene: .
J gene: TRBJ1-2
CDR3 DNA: TGTGCCCACGGTGGGGGGGACTTTGGCTACACCTTC
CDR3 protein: CAHGGGDFGYTF

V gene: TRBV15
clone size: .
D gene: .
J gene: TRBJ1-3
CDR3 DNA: TGTGCCGCCGGGGAGGGGGGAGCGGGAAACACCATATATTTT
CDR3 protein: CAAGEGGAGNTIYF

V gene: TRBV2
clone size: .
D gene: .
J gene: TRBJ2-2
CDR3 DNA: TGTGCCAGCAGTGGGGCAAATTACGGGGAGCTGTTTTTT
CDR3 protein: CASSGANYGELFF

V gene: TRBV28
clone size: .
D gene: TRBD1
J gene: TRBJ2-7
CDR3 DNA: TGTGCCAGCAGTTCGCCCGGGGGGACAGGGCCCTCCGAGCAGTACTTC
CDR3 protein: CASSSPGGTGPSEQYF

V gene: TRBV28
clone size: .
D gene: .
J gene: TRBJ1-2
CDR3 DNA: TGTGCCAGCAGTTTATGGGGCACCAACTATGGCTACACCTTC
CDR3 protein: CASSLWGTNYGYTF

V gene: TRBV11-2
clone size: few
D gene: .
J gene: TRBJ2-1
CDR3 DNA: TGTGCCAGCAGCTTAGGGTTAGCGCTGGGTGAGCAGTTCTTC
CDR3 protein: CASSLGLALGEQFF

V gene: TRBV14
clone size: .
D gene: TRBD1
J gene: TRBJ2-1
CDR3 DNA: TGTGCCAGCAGCTCTCTAAGGGACAGGGGATACAATGAGCAGTTCTTC
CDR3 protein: CASSSLRDRGYNEQFF

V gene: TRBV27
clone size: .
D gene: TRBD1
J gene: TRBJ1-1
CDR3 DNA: TGTGCCAGCAGTTTATCGAACAGGGGGCTGATGATGAACACTGAAGCTTTCTTT
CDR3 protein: CASSLSNRGLMMNTEAFF

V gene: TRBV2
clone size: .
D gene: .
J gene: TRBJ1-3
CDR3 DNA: TGTGCCAGCAGTGCCCTCCTGGGCCAGGGTCCCTCTGGAAACACCATATATTTT
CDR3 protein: CASSALLGQGPSGNTIYF

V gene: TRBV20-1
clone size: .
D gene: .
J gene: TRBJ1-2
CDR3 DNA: TGCAGTGCCCACCAGTCTGGCTACACCTTC
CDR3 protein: CSAHQSGYTF

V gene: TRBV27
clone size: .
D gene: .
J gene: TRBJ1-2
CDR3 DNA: TGTGCCAGCAGTTACGGGAGAGCTAACTATGGCTACACCTTC
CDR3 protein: CASSYGRANYGYTF